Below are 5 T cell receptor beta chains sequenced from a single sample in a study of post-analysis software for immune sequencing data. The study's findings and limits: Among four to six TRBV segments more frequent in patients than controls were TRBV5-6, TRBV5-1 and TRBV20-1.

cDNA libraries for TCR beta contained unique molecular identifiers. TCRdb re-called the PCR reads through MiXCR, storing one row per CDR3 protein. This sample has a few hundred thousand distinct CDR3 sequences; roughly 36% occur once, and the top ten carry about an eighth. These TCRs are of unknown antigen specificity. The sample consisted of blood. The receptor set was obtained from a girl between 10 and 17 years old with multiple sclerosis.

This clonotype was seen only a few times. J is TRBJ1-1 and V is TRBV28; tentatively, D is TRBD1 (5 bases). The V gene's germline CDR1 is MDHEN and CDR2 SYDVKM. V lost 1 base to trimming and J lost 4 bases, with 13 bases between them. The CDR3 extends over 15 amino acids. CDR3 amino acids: CASSLFSAGTTEAFF. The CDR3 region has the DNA TGTGCCAGCAGTTTATTCTCGGCAGGGACCACTGAAGCTTTCTTT. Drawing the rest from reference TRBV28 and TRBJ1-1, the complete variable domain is DVKVTQSSRYLVKRTGEKVFLECVQDMDHENMFWYRQDPGLGLRLIYFSYDVKMKEKGDIPEGYSVSREKKERFSLILESASTNQTSMYLCASSLFSAGTTEAFFGQGTRLTVV.

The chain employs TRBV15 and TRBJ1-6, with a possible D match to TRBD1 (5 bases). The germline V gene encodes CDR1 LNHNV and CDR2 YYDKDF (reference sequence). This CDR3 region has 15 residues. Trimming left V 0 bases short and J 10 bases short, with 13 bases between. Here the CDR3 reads CATSRDPGGESPLHF. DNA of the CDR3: TGTGCCACCAGCAGAGATCCCGGAGGGGAATCACCCCTCCACTTT.

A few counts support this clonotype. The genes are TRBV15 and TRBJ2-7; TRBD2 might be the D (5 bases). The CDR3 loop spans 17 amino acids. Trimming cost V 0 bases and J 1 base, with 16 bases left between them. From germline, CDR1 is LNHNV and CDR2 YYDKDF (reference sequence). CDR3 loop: CATSREEVLGKSYEQYF. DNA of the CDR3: TGTGCCACCAGCAGAGAGGAGGTCTTGGGGAAATCCTACGAGCAGTACTTC.

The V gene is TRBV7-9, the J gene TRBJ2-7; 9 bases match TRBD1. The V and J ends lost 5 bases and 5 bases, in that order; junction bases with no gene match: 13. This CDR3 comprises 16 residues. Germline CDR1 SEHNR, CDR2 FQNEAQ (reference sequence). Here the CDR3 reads CASSPLLGQGSHEQYF. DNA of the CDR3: TGTGCCAGCAGCCCCCTCTTAGGACAGGGGAGCCACGAGCAGTACTTC.

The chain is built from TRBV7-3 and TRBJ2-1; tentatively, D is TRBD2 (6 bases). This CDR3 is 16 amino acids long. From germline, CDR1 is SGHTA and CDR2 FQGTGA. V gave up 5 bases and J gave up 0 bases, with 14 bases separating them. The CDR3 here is CASSPQVTSSYNEQFF. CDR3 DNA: TGTGCCAGCAGCCCCCAGGTGACTAGCTCCTACAATGAGCAGTTCTTC.